The rows below give T cell receptor beta chains drawn from one sample of a study of CD8 T cells in ankylosing spondylitis. TCRdb reprocessed the 5' RACE reads via MiXCR and lists one record per CDR3 protein. The repertoire has fewer than 250,000 distinct CDR3 sequences, around 18% of them found once; the top ten carry about 42%. The source material was blood, either unsorted or a sorted T cell fraction (not recorded which). These receptors were obtained from a male donor with ankylosing spondylitis. Each CDR3 is given with its conserved first and last residue. The D gene is left open where the match is weak. Clone size, where shown, is once, few, many, or a class for clones that have expanded.

TRBJ1-1	-	16	TRBV12-3/TRBV12-4	-	TGTGCCAGCAGAGCCGCGGGACCGACATCATTCACTGAAGCTTTCTTT	CASRAAGPTSFTEAFF
TRBJ2-2	-	16	TRBV4-3	-	TGCGCCAGCAGCCAAGACGGGGGAGGCCCCGCCGGGGAGCTGTTTTTT	CASSQDGGGPAGELFF
TRBJ2-1	few	13	TRBV28	-	TGTGCCAGCACGGGCGGCTCCTACAATGAGCAGTTCTTC	CASTGGSYNEQFF
TRBJ2-7	-	14	TRBV10-3	-	TGTGCCATCAGCCCCGTGGTCCGCGGCTACGAGCTGTACTTC	CAISPVVRGYELYF
TRBJ2-5	-	15	TRBV15	-	TGTGCCACCAGCAGCCCCCCGGGTTGGGCTGGGACCCAGTACTTC	CATSSPPGWAGTQYF
TRBJ2-1	few	14	TRBV4-2	-	TGTGCCAGCAGCCAAGAGTGGGGGTACAATGAGCAGTTCTTC	CASSQEWGYNEQFF
TRBJ1-4	few	17	TRBV4-1	-	TGCGCCAGCAGCCAAGAGGGGCGCCTAGCAACTAATGAAAAACTGTTTTTT	CASSQEGRLATNEKLFF
TRBJ1-1	-	15	TRBV4-1	-	TGCGCCAGCAGCCAAGGCGTTGGGGGGAACACTGAAGCTTTCTTT	CASSQGVGGNTEAFF
TRBJ2-2	few	16	TRBV24-1	-	TGTGCCACCAGCTCAGGGGTGTCTCGAGACACCGGGGAGCTGTTTTTT	CATSSGVSRDTGELFF
TRBJ1-2	-	13	TRBV5-1	-	TGCGCCAGCGACCCAACGGGGGGACGCGGCTACACCTTC	CASDPTGGRGYTF
TRBJ1-2	few	14	TRBV12-3/TRBV12-4	TRBD1	TGTGCCAGCAGTTTAGTCGGGACAGGCTATGGCTACACCTTC	CASSLVGTGYGYTF
TRBJ2-1	few	13	TRBV11-2	-	TGTGCCAGCAGCTTAGTACCATTCGGTGAGCAGTTCTTC	CASSLVPFGEQFF
TRBJ2-1	few	16	TRBV12-3/TRBV12-4	TRBD2	TGTGCCAGCAGTCCCCGAGGACTAGCGGGGTACAATGAGCAGTTCTTC	CASSPRGLAGYNEQFF
TRBJ2-2	few	18	TRBV4-1	TRBD1	TGCGCCAGCAGCTTAGCCCCGGGACAGGGGTTTAGAGCCGGGGAGCTGTTTTTT	CASSLAPGQGFRAGELFF
TRBJ2-1	-	17	TRBV9	TRBD2	TGTGCCAGCAGCGTAGACGTAAGCGGGGGGACCCAAGAGACCCAGTTCTTC	CASSVDVSGGTQETQFF
TRBJ1-2	few	14	TRBV5-6	-	TGTGCCAGCAGCTTCGGAACAGGGATGGCGGGCTACACCTTC	CASSFGTGMAGYTF
TRBJ2-1	-	13	TRBV12-3/TRBV12-4	TRBD2	TGTGCCAGCAGGAGCGGGAGGGGCAATGAGCAGTTCTTC	CASRSGRGNEQFF
TRBJ2-1	few	16	TRBV28	TRBD2	TGTGCCAGCAGTTTATATGGGCTAGCGGAATACAATGAGCAGTTCTTC	CASSLYGLAEYNEQFF
TRBJ2-3	many	16	TRBV29-1	TRBD1	TGCAGCGTTGAGGGGGGAAGGACAGGGTCGACAGATACGCAGTATTTT	CSVEGGRTGSTDTQYF
TRBJ1-1	many	12	TRBV20-1	TRBD1	TGCAGTGCTCCTACAGGGGACACTGAAGCTTTCTTT	CSAPTGDTEAFF
TRBJ2-7	once	12	TRBV30	TRBD1	TGTGCCTACGGACAGGTTCAGGACGAGCAGTACTTC	CAYGQVQDEQYF
TRBJ2-3	few	16	TRBV19	-	TGTGCCAGTAGTATACCCGCAGGGCCCCCCACAGATACGCAGTATTTT	CASSIPAGPPTDTQYF
TRBJ2-1	many	13	TRBV20-1	TRBD2	TGCAGTGCAAAGCGGGAGGTCTACAATGAGCAGTTCTTC	CSAKREVYNEQFF
TRBJ2-5	-	15	TRBV6-5	TRBD1	TGTGCCAGCAGTTCCACGACAGGGGTCCAAGAGACCCAGTACTTC	CASSSTTGVQETQYF
TRBJ2-1	-	15	TRBV6-1	-	TGTGCCAGCAGTCCCCCCCGAGGCTCCTACAATGAGCAGTTCTTC	CASSPPRGSYNEQFF
TRBJ2-1	few	14	TRBV6-2/TRBV6-3	-	TGTGCCAGCAGTTACGGTCGGGGGCCCAATGAGCAGTTCTTC	CASSYGRGPNEQFF
TRBJ2-5	few	15	TRBV29-1	TRBD2	TGCAGCGTTGAATGGGCAGGGAGGGAAGGGGAGACCCAGTACTTC	CSVEWAGREGETQYF
TRBJ1-1	few	12	TRBV11-1	-	TGTGCCAGCAGTTGGAGGGGCGCGGTAGCTTTCTTT	CASSWRGAVAFF
TRBJ1-1	-	15	TRBV7-9	TRBD1	TGTGCCAGCAGCTTACATATAGGGGGCAACACTGAAGCTTTCTTT	CASSLHIGGNTEAFF
TRBJ1-1	many	13	TRBV6-1	-	TGTGCCAGCAGTGAATCAGAGAACACTGAAGCTTTCTTT	CASSESENTEAFF
TRBJ1-1	few	14	TRBV4-1	-	TGCGCCAGCAGCCAAGATCCCCAAAACACTGAAGCTTTCTTT	CASSQDPQNTEAFF
TRBJ2-3	few	16	TRBV6-5	TRBD2	TGTGCCAGCAGTTACCTGCTAGCGGATCGCACAGATACGCAGTATTTT	CASSYLLADRTDTQYF
TRBJ2-5	-	18	TRBV3-1	-	TGTGCCAGCAGCCAATTGGGATCTCAAACTATACCTCAAGAGACCCAGTACTTC	CASSQLGSQTIPQETQYF
TRBJ1-3	few	14	TRBV5-1	TRBD1	TGCGCCAGCAGTCCTGACAGGGCATGGAACACCATATATTTT	CASSPDRAWNTIYF
TRBJ2-7	few	13	TRBV20-1	TRBD1	TGCAGTGCCCAAAAGAGGGGGCGAGGCGAGCAGTACTTC	CSAQKRGRGEQYF
TRBJ2-7	-	15	TRBV20-1	TRBD1	TGCAGTGCTAGCGATATCACAGGGGACCCCCACGAGCAGTACTTC	CSASDITGDPHEQYF
TRBJ2-7	-	15	TRBV20-1	TRBD1	TGCAGTGCTAGAGGTTCACAGGGGGTGGGCTACGAGCAGTACTTC	CSARGSQGVGYEQYF
TRBJ2-7	few	13	TRBV10-3	TRBD2	TGTGCCACCCAGCGGGAGGTCTCCTACGAGCAGTACTTC	CATQREVSYEQYF
TRBJ2-7	few	15	TRBV4-3	-	TGCGCCAGCAGCCAAGATAATACCCTTTCCTACGAGCAGTACTTC	CASSQDNTLSYEQYF
TRBJ1-6	few	15	TRBV19	-	TGTGCCAGTAGTTTTGGGACGGGGGATAATTCACCCCTCCACTTT	CASSFGTGDNSPLHF
TRBJ2-7	-	14	TRBV27	-	TGTGCCAGCAGTTTATGGGGGACTCCCTACGAGCAGTACTTC	CASSLWGTPYEQYF
TRBJ2-2	-	15	TRBV5-1	TRBD2	TGCGCCAGCAGCTTGGGACTAGCGTGGACCGGGGAGCTGTTTTTT	CASSLGLAWTGELFF
TRBJ2-2	few	17	TRBV6-2/TRBV6-3	TRBD2	TGTGCCAGCAGTTACTCGAAACTAGCGGTAAACACCGGGGAGCTGTTTTTT	CASSYSKLAVNTGELFF
TRBJ1-1	-	13	TRBV12-3/TRBV12-4	-	TGTGCCAGCAGTTCCTCATTCAACACTGAAGCTTTCTTT	CASSSSFNTEAFF
TRBJ1-1	-	19	TRBV5-1	-	TGCGCCAGCAGCCTCGTTGGGCAGCTACAAGGGGGGTTGAACACTGAAGCTTTCTTT	CASSLVGQLQGGLNTEAFF
TRBJ2-1	many	17	TRBV29-1	TRBD2	TGCAGCGTTGATAGGCTAGCGGGAGGCGACAAATACAATGAGCAGTTCTTC	CSVDRLAGGDKYNEQFF
TRBJ2-5	-	15	TRBV5-1	TRBD2	TGCGCCAGCAGCCCTCTAGCGGGAGACCAAGAGACCCAGTACTTC	CASSPLAGDQETQYF
TRBJ2-1	-	14	TRBV5-6	-	TGTGCCAGCAGCTTGATTTCAGACTACAATGAGCAGTTCTTC	CASSLISDYNEQFF
TRBJ1-1	many	15	TRBV7-2	-	TGTGCCAGCAGCTTAGCCTACAGAGGTGGCACTGAAGCTTTCTTT	CASSLAYRGGTEAFF
TRBJ1-2	-	13	TRBV20-1	-	TGCAGTGCTAGTGGGGAATTTAACTATGGCTACACCTTC	CSASGEFNYGYTF
TRBJ1-1	many	11	TRBV27	-	TGTGCCAGCAGAGGGGGTACTGAAGCTTTCTTT	CASRGGTEAFF
TRBJ2-1	-	16	TRBV9	-	TGTGCCAGCAGCCTCCAGGTCGCGGGGTCCTACAATGAGCAGTTCTTC	CASSLQVAGSYNEQFF
TRBJ2-1	few	14	TRBV27	-	TGTGCCAGCAGTTTCACAGGAGCCTCCAATGAGCAGTTCTTC	CASSFTGASNEQFF
TRBJ2-1	-	15	TRBV27	TRBD1	TGTGCCAGCACCCCCGGGACAGCCCCTGGGAATGAGCAGTTCTTC	CASTPGTAPGNEQFF
TRBJ1-1	few	14	TRBV19	-	TGTGCCAGTAGCCCGACCACAGGGCTTACTGAAGCTTTCTTT	CASSPTTGLTEAFF
TRBJ2-2	many	14	TRBV29-1	-	TGCAGCGTTGATCGGGGAATAAGCACCGGGGAGCTGTTTTTT	CSVDRGISTGELFF
TRBJ2-1	few	15	TRBV4-3	-	TGCGCCAGCAGCCAAGAGGCGGTTCCCTACAATGAGCAGTTCTTC	CASSQEAVPYNEQFF
TRBJ2-1	-	14	TRBV29-1	TRBD2	TGCAGCGTTGACGGGGTAGCGGGAGCTCGGGAGCAGTTCTTC	CSVDGVAGAREQFF
TRBJ1-6	few	14	TRBV27	TRBD1	TGTGCCAGCAACAGACAGGGGGATAATTCACCCCTCCACTTT	CASNRQGDNSPLHF